These 14 T cell receptor beta chains were all obtained from the same sample, sequenced in a study of T-cell memory formation after mild COVID-19. TCRdb processed the 5' RACE reads anew with MiXCR; each CDR3 protein has one entry. The sample contains 200,000 to 250,000 distinct CDR3 sequences, less than 20% of which appear only once. The sample was PBMCs or a T cell subset sorted from them (not recorded which). The receptors stem from an adult woman who had mild COVID-19 (a few samples of this study predate the infection). Cell type and time point are not known.

This clonotype was counted many times. The chain employs TRBV12-3 or TRBV12-4 and TRBJ2-7; no reliable D call. The CDR3 loop spans 11 amino acids. Trimming cost V 4 bases and J 2 bases, with 3 bases left between them. As DNA, the CDR3 is TGTGCCAGCAGTTCTCCCTACGAGCAGTACTTC. Translating gives CASSSPYEQYF.

The table lists this clonotype with a few counts. J is TRBJ2-7 and V is TRBV24-1, with D unresolved. CDR1 KGHDR and CDR2 SFDVKD come from the germline V gene. Deletions cut 3 bases from V and 6 bases from J, with 14 bases between. CDR3 length equals 14 residues. CDR3 residues: CATSDSSRPGEQYF. CDR3 coding DNA: TGTGCCACCAGTGATAGTAGTAGACCCGGCGAGCAGTACTTC.

This clonotype was seen a few times. The V and J genes are TRBV29-1 and TRBJ2-3, with 9 nucleotides matching TRBD2. V shed 1 base, J shed 3 bases, and the junction held 5 bases outside the gene matches. The germline V gene encodes CDR1 SQVTM and CDR2 ANQGSEA. The CDR3 consists of 15 residues. As DNA, the CDR3 is TGCAGCGTTGAAGTGTCTAGCGGGATGACAGATACGCAGTATTTT. Translated: CSVEVSSGMTDTQYF.

In its sample, this clonotype was seen a few times. The chain carries TRBV19 and TRBJ1-5; D remains ambiguous. Deletions cut 5 bases from V and 3 bases from J, with 14 bases between. The germline V gene encodes CDR1 LNHDA and CDR2 SQIVND (reference sequence). This CDR3 has 15 amino acids. The CDR3 nucleotides read TGTGCCAGTAGTGCAGCGTACGGACCCAATCAGCCCCAGCATTTT. Its translation: CASSAAYGPNQPQHF.

This clonotype was counted ten times or more. The chain joins TRBV5-1 to TRBJ2-3; D unclear. The V end lost 3 bases, the J end lost 4 bases, and 9 bases lay between the germline ends. Germline loops: CDR1 SGHRS, CDR2 YFSETQ. The CDR3 is 13 amino acids. The CDR3, as DNA: TGCGCCAGCAGCTCCACGTCGGCAGATACGCAGTATTTT. Protein: CASSSTSADTQYF.

CDR3 residues: CATSDPSGGERHTQYF. In nucleotides, the CDR3 is TGTGCCACCAGTGATCCTAGCGGGGGAGAGAGGCATACGCAGTATTTT. The rearrangement links TRBV24-1 to TRBJ2-3; TRBD2 matches at 10 bases. The CDR3 is made up of 16 amino acids. V shed 3 bases and J 7 bases; nucleotides not matched to a gene: 9. Germline CDR1 and CDR2: KGHDR and SFDVKD.

As concerns this clonotype: A read error is possible here, since a much larger clone lies one base away. No conserved phenylalanine or tryptophan ends this CDR3, so it is likely a read error. The chain joins TRBV5-4 to TRBJ2-1, with D maybe TRBD2 (7 bases). The CDR3 is 14 amino acids. The V end was cut by 2 bases, the J end by 6 bases, with 12 bases between. Germline V gene lookup returns CDR1 SGHNT and CDR2 YYREEE (reference sequence). CDR3 residues: CASSLGGAGNEQFL. The CDR3 DNA follows: TGTGCCAGCAGCTTAGGGGGGGCGGGCAATGAGCAGTTCTTA.

CDR3 sequence reads: CSGRDGNSPLHF. The CDR3 DNA reads TGCAGTGGTAGGGACGGAAATTCACCCCTCCACTTT. This chain uses TRBV20-1 with TRBJ1-6, with D possibly matching TRBD1 (5 bases). Trimming took 7 bases from V and 7 from J, leaving 11 bases between them. The CDR3 totals 12 residues. Germline V CDR1 and CDR2: DFQATT, SNEGSKA (reference sequence).

This clonotype showed up many times. The rearrangement uses TRBV4-3 and TRBJ2-7; no reliable D call. V was cut by 4 bases and J by 7 bases, with 14 bases left in between. Per germline, CDR1 LGHNA and CDR2 YSLEER. This CDR3 is 13 amino acids long. CDR3 DNA: TGCGCCAGCAGCCCAGAACTACTACGGGAGCAGTACTTC. Its translation: CASSPELLREQYF.

This clonotype was counted between two and nine times. V and J are TRBV5-1 and TRBJ2-3, with 10 bases fitting TRBD2. Germline values: CDR1 SGHRS, CDR2 YFSETQ. The junction had 8 bases not matched to a gene; V was cut back by 1 base and J by 6 bases. CDR3 size: 16 residues. The CDR3 is CASSLPASGGSDTQYF. The DNA for the CDR3 is TGCGCCAGCAGCTTGCCCGCTAGCGGGGGTTCGGATACGCAGTATTTT.

This sequence joins TRBV5-1 and TRBJ1-1, with 9 bases matching TRBD1. The CDR3 consists of 15 residues. Per the germline V gene, CDR1 is SGHRS and CDR2 is YFSETQ. V shed 4 bases, J shed 5 bases, and the junction held 9 bases outside the gene matches. The CDR3 DNA follows: TGCGCCAGCAGCGCCGGACAGGGGAGGGTGACTGAAGCTTTCTTT. Residues: CASSAGQGRVTEAFF. The full variable domain, in which reference TRBV5-1 and TRBJ1-1 provide the parts outside the CDR3, is KAGVTQTPRYLIKTRGQQVTLSCSPISGHRSVSWYQQTPGQGLQFLFEYFSETQRNKGNFPGRFSGRQFSNSRSEMNVSTLELGDSALYLCASSAGQGRVTEAFFGQGTRLTVV.

This clonotype came up a few times. The chain recombines TRBV12-3 or TRBV12-4 with TRBJ2-1, with D uncertain. The CDR3 runs to 16 residues. V lost 6 bases and J 7 bases, leaving 22 bases between the germline ends. The CDR3 here is CASRLGWRTERNEQFF. The CDR3 coding sequence is TGTGCCAGCAGACTCGGTTGGAGAACTGAGCGAAATGAGCAGTTCTTC.

This CDR3 reads CASRSGRAGNEQFF. The DNA for the CDR3 is TGTGCCAGCCGGAGCGGGAGGGCCGGCAATGAGCAGTTCTTC. The rearrangement uses TRBV12-3 or TRBV12-4 and TRBJ2-1; 10 bases are a match to TRBD2. The V and J ends lost 8 bases and 6 bases, in that order; junction bases with no gene match: 7. This CDR3 has 14 residues.

This clonotype was found a few times. The J gene is TRBJ1-2, the V gene TRBV20-1; 9 bases agree with TRBD1. Germline V gene data show CDR1 as DFQATT and CDR2 as SNEGSKA (reference sequence). The CDR3 loop spans 15 amino acids. The trim removed 1 base at V and 5 bases at J, leaving 8 bases unmatched. The CDR3 DNA is TGCAGTGCTAGAGCACAACAGGGGGCGGGTTATGGCTACACCTTC. Protein: CSARAQQGAGYGYTF.